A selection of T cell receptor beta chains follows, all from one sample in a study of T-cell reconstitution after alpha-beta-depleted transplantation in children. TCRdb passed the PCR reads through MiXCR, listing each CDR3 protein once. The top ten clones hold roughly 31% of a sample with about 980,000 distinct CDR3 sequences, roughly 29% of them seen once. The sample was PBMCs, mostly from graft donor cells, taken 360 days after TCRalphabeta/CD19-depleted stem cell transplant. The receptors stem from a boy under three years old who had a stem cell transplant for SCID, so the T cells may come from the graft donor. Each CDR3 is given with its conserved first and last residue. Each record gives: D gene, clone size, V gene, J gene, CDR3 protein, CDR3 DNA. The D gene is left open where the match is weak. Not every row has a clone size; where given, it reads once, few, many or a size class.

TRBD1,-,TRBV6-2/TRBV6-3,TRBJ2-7,CASSSPDRGYEQYF,TGTGCCAGCAGTTCCCCGGACAGGGGATACGAGCAGTACTTC
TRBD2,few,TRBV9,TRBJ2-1,CASSRRSGAGNEQFF,TGTGCCAGCAGCCGACGTAGCGGGGCCGGGAATGAGCAGTTCTTC
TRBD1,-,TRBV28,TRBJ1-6,CASGRRGPSDKFRALHF,TGTGCCAGCGGAAGAAGGGGGCCTAGTGATAAATTCAGGGCCCTCCACTTT
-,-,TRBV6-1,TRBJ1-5,CASRGIHNQPQHF,TGTGCCAGCAGAGGGATCCACAATCAGCCCCAGCATTTT
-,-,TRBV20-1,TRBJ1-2,CSARGLGSFNGYTF,TGCAGTGCTAGGGGATTAGGGTCCTTTAATGGCTACACCTTC
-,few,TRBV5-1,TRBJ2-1,CASSPGLRGMNEQFF,TGCGCCAGCAGCCCCGGGTTACGGGGGATGAATGAGCAGTTCTTC
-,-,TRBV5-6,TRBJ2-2,CASSFRQLPGELFF,TGTGCCAGCAGCTTTCGGCAGCTTCCCGGGGAGCTGTTTTTT
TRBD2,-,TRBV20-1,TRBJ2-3,CSARDWPGEVLNSGGATDTQYF,TGCAGTGCTAGAGATTGGCCCGGAGAGGTTCTTAATAGCGGGGGGGCCACAGATACGCAGTATTTT
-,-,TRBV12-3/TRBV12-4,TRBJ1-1,CASTLGRTNTEAFF,TGTGCCAGCACCCTCGGGCGGACGAACACTGAAGCTTTCTTT
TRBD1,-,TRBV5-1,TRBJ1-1,CASSIRQGGDTEAFF,TGCGCCAGCAGCATACGACAGGGGGGTGACACTGAAGCTTTCTTT
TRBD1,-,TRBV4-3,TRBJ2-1,CASSQGQGINEQFF,TGCGCCAGCAGCCAAGGACAGGGTATCAATGAGCAGTTCTTC
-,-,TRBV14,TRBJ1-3,CASSLLPRNTIYF,TGTGCCAGCAGCCTTTTGCCCCGAAACACCATATATTTT
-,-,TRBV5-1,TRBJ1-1,CASSLPATEAFF,TGCGCCAGCAGCTTGCCCGCGACTGAAGCTTTCTTT
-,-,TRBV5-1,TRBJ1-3,CASSLALRSSGNTIYF,TGCGCCAGCAGCTTGGCCCTTCGGAGCTCTGGAAACACCATATATTTT
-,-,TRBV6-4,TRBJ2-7,CASSDASSYEQYF,TGTGCCAGCAGTGATGCGAGCTCCTACGAGCAGTACTTC
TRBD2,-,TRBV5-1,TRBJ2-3,CASSLGAFSGGTDTQYF,TGCGCCAGCAGCTTAGGGGCCTTTAGCGGGGGCACAGATACGCAGTATTTT
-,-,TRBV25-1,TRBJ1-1,CASSDSRRTEAFF,TGTGCCAGCAGTGATTCCCGTCGGACTGAAGCTTTCTTT
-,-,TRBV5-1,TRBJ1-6,CASSLSRYNSPLHF,TGCGCCAGCAGCTTGAGTAGGTATAATTCACCCCTCCACTTT
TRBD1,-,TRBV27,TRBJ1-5,CASSFRGTGGNQPQHF,TGTGCCAGCAGTTTTCGGGGGACAGGCGGGAATCAGCCCCAGCATTTT
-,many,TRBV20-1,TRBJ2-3,CSASEGGGTDTQYF,TGCAGTGCTAGTGAGGGCGGGGGCACAGATACGCAGTATTTT
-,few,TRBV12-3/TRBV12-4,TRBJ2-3,CASTLSTVGTDTQYF,TGTGCCAGCACGCTGTCCACTGTAGGCACAGATACGCAGTATTTT
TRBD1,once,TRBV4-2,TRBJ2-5,CASSRGTGYGETQYF,TGTGCCAGCAGCCGCGGGACAGGGTATGGAGAGACCCAGTACTTC
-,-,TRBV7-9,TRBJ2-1,CASSLAPRGPNEQFF,TGTGCCAGCAGCTTAGCTCCAAGGGGCCCCAATGAGCAGTTCTTC
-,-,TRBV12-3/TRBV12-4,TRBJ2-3,CDSTPIGGGPTDTQYF,TGTGACAGCACTCCCATTGGGGGGGGGCCCACAGATACGCAGTATTTT
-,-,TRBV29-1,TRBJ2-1,CSVGLKTGSSYNEQFF,TGCAGCGTTGGGTTAAAAACAGGGAGCTCCTACAATGAGCAGTTCTTC
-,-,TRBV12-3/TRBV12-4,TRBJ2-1,CASDGVNGGHSSYNEQFF,TGTGCCAGCGACGGGGTAAATGGGGGGCATTCTTCCTACAATGAGCAGTTCTTC
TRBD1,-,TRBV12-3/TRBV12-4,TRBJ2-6,CASSHRGIGPGANVLTF,TGTGCCAGCAGTCACAGGGGGATAGGTCCTGGGGCCAACGTCCTGACTTTC
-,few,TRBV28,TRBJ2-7,CASRGDLKEQYF,TGTGCCAGCAGAGGGGACCTGAAGGAGCAGTACTTC
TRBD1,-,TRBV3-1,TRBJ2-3,CASSQGLLDRGLRVDTQYF,TGTGCCAGCAGCCAAGGGCTCCTGGACAGGGGGCTACGGGTGGATACGCAGTATTTT
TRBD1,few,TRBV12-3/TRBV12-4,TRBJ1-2,CATEGAEYGYTF,TGTGCCACCGAGGGGGCGGAGTATGGCTACACCTTC
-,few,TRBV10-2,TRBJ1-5,CASSESDMRQPQHF,TGCGCCAGCAGTGAGTCGGACATGCGGCAGCCCCAGCATTTT
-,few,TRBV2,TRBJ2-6,CASSGIGVPFSGANVLTF,TGTGCCAGCAGTGGTATTGGGGTCCCCTTCTCTGGGGCCAACGTCCTGACTTTC
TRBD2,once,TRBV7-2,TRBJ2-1,CASSSRGVHNEQFF,TGTGCCAGCAGCTCCCGGGGGGTCCACAATGAGCAGTTCTTC
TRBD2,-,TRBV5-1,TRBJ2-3,CASSWTKLAGERDTQYF,TGCGCCAGCAGCTGGACCAAACTAGCGGGGGAGAGGGATACGCAGTATTTT
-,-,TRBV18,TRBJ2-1,CASSPPFRAGSEQFF,TGTGCCAGCTCACCACCGTTCCGGGCGGGAAGTGAGCAGTTCTTC
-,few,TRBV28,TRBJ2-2,CASSARTGHYTGELFF,TGTGCCAGCAGTGCCCGGACTGGCCATTACACCGGGGAGCTGTTTTTT
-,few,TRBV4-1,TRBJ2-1,CASSPRGTSYNEQFF,TGCGCCAGCAGCCCCCGGGGGACCTCCTACAATGAGCAGTTCTTC
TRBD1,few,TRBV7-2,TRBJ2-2,CASSFWTGVNTGELFF,TGTGCCAGCAGCTTTTGGACAGGGGTGAACACCGGGGAGCTGTTTTTT
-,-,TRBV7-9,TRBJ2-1,CASSLVQGRNEQFF,TGTGCCAGCAGCTTAGTGCAGGGTAGGAATGAGCAGTTCTTC
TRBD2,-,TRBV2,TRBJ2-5,CASGNIGTSARETQYF,TGTGCCAGCGGAAATATCGGGACTAGCGCCCGGGAGACCCAGTACTTC
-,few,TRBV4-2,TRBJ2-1,CASSHLPGPVGLEFF,TGTGCCAGCAGCCATCTCCCGGGACCAGTAGGATTAGAGTTCTTC
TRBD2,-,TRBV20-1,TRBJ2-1,CSASGGAYEQFF,TGCAGTGCTAGCGGGGGGGCCTATGAGCAGTTCTTC
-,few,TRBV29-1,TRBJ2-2,CSAVRTGPTGELFF,TGCAGCGCCGTCCGAACAGGGCCCACCGGGGAGCTGTTTTTT
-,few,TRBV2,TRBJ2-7,CASSVAGATEQYF,TGTGCCAGCAGTGTAGCAGGGGCGACCGAGCAGTACTTC
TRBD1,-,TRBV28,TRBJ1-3,CASSSPGAGTGGGNTIYF,TGTGCCAGCAGTTCACCTGGAGCCGGGACAGGGGGCGGAAACACCATATATTTT
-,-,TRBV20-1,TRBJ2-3,CSAREGGSFYGTDTQYF,TGCAGTGCTAGAGAAGGAGGCAGTTTTTATGGCACAGATACGCAGTATTTT
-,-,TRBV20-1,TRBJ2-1,CSARGHETNEQFF,TGCAGTGCTAGGGGACACGAGACAAATGAGCAGTTCTTC
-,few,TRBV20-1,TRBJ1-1,CSARVGGTEAFF,TGCAGTGCTAGGGTGGGGGGCACTGAAGCTTTCTTT
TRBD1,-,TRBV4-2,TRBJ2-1,CASSLDRVSYNEQFF,TGTGCCAGCAGCCTCGACAGGGTGAGCTACAATGAGCAGTTCTTC
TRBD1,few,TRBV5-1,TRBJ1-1,CASSLFGQVKDEAFF,TGCGCCAGCAGCTTGTTCGGACAGGTCAAGGATGAAGCTTTCTTT
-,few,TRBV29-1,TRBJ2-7,CSVVYRGKGEQYF,TGCAGCGTTGTGTATCGGGGGAAAGGCGAGCAGTACTTC
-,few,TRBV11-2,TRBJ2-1,CASSSLGGTYNEQFF,TGTGCCAGCAGCTCCCTAGGGGGGACCTACAATGAGCAGTTCTTC
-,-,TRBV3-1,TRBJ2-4,CASSQVPGTLAKNIQYF,TGTGCCAGCAGCCAAGTCCCGGGAACTCTAGCCAAAAACATTCAGTACTTC
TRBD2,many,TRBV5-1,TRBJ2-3,CASSLAGLAGPRSTDTQYF,TGCGCCAGCAGCTTGGCCGGGCTAGCGGGACCACGCAGCACAGATACGCAGTATTTT
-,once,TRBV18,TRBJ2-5,CASSPLSRGSETQYF,TGTGCCAGCTCACCACTTTCCCGGGGATCGGAGACCCAGTACTTC
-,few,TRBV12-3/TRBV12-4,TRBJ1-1,CASRQGLQAFF,TGTGCCAGCAGGCAGGGTCTCCAAGCTTTCTTT
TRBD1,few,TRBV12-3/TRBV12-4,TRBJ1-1,CASSPFPGDRGPEAFF,TGTGCCAGCAGCCCTTTTCCCGGGGACAGGGGGCCTGAAGCTTTCTTT
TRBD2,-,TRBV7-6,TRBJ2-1,CASSLEVAGLAPEQFF,TGTGCCAGCAGCTTAGAGGTGGCCGGACTAGCGCCCGAGCAGTTCTTC